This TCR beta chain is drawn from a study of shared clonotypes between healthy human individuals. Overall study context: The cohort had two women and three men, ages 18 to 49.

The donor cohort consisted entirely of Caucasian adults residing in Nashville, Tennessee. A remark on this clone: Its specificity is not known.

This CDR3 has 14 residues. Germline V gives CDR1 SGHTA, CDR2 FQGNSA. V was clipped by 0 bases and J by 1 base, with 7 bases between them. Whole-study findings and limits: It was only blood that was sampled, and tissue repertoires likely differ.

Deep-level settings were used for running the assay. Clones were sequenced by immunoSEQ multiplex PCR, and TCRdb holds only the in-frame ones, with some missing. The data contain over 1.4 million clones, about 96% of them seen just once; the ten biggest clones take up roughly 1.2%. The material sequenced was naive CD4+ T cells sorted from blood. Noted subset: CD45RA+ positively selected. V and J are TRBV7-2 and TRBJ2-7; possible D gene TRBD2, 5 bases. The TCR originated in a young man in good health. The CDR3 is CASSLAGVSYEQYF. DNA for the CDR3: TGTGCCAGCAGCTTAGCGGGAGTTTCCTACGAGCAGTACTTC.